This is a list of T cell receptor beta chains from one sample in a study of blood T cell repertoires in COVID-19. Data came from immunoSEQ multiplex PCR; TCRdb stores just in-frame clones and leaves some out. The sample includes approximately 160,000 clones, 65% to 80% seen only once; the top ten take about 7.8%. The source material was peripheral blood. The receptors shown here come from a man aged 60 to 75 with acute or convalescent COVID-19. Each CDR3 is given with its conserved first and last residue. The order of the fields is D gene, J gene, V gene, clone size, CDR3 DNA, CDR3 protein. A D gene is named only where the DNA matches it firmly. The listing skips clone size in some rows; elsewhere it reads once, few, many or a size class.

>-|TRBJ1-3|TRBV19|few
TGTGCCAGTAGGCTAACCCAATCTGGAAACACCATATATTTT
CASRLTQSGNTIYF
>TRBD2|TRBJ2-1|TRBV30|-
TGTGCCTGGAGTATTGCGGGGGGGAGGTATGAGCAGTTCTTC
CAWSIAGGRYEQFF
>-|TRBJ1-2|TRBV5-6|-
TGTGCCAGCAGCTTTGCAGATTATGGCTACACCTTC
CASSFADYGYTF
>-|TRBJ1-5|TRBV30|-
TGTGCCTGGAGTGTACGGGGGGGTGGTCAGCCCCAGCATTTT
CAWSVRGGGQPQHF
>TRBD1|TRBJ1-5|TRBV29-1|-
TGCAGCGCTGGGACAGTCAATCAGCCCCAGCATTTT
CSAGTVNQPQHF
>-|TRBJ2-3|TRBV6-6|-
TGTGCCAGCAGCCTCTCGTCCCGGTTGACAGATACGCAGTATTTT
CASSLSSRLTDTQYF
>-|TRBJ1-3|TRBV29-1|once
TGCAGCGTTGACAGGGGTAGAAACACCATATATTTT
CSVDRGRNTIYF
>TRBD1|TRBJ1-5|TRBV6-2/TRBV6-3|-
TGTGCCAGCAGCGACGACAGGGGACAGCCCCAGCATTTT
CASSDDRGQPQHF
>-|TRBJ2-7|TRBV19|few
TGTGCCAGTAACCGGGCAGGGTTTCTCTACGAGCAGTACTTC
CASNRAGFLYEQYF
>TRBD1|TRBJ2-1|TRBV27|-
TGTGCCAGCAGAGAGGGGGCAGGGAGCTCCTACAATGAGCAGTTCTTC
CASREGAGSSYNEQFF
>-|TRBJ2-3|TRBV10-1|-
TGCGCCAGCAGTGATAGGGGGAGCACAGATACGCAGTATTTT
CASSDRGSTDTQYF
>TRBD1|TRBJ1-5|TRBV3-1/TRBV3-2|-
TGTGCCAGCAGCCAATCCGGACAGGGGAATCAGCCCCAGCATTTT
CASSQSGQGNQPQHF
>TRBD1|TRBJ2-5|TRBV27|-
TGTGCCAGCCGAACAGGGGATACTACCCAGTACTTC
CASRTGDTTQYF
>-|TRBJ2-2|TRBV14|-
TGTGCCAGCAGCCAAGACAGGGGCCCCGGGGAGCTGTTTTTT
CASSQDRGPGELFF
>TRBD1|TRBJ1-1|TRBV29-1|once
TGCAGCGTTGAAGGGACAGGGGGCTACACTGAAGCTTTCTTT
CSVEGTGGYTEAFF
>TRBD1|TRBJ1-4|TRBV30|-
TGTGCCTGGAGTGGACAGGGTAGTAATGAAAAACTGTTTTTT
CAWSGQGSNEKLFF
>TRBD1|TRBJ2-1|TRBV4-1|-
TGCGCCAGCAGCCAAGGTTGGGGGACAGGGGGGTACAATGAGCAGTTCTTC
CASSQGWGTGGYNEQFF
>TRBD1|TRBJ2-1|TRBV9|once
TGTGCCAGCAGCTCCCGAGGGGGACAGGGGGCGGATGAGCAGTTCTTC
CASSSRGGQGADEQFF
>TRBD1|TRBJ1-5|TRBV28|-
TGTGCCAGCAAGGGGACAGGGGGTTTCTATCAGCCCCAGCATTTT
CASKGTGGFYQPQHF
>-|TRBJ2-1|TRBV15|-
TGTGCCACCAGCTTCCCCCCGCAGGGAAATGAGCAGTTCTTC
CATSFPPQGNEQFF
>TRBD1|TRBJ2-1|TRBV19|-
TGTGCCAGTAGCCTACCCACGAAAATCAGGCGAAAACAGGGGAGCTCCTACAATGAGCAGTTCTTC
CASSLPTKIRRKQGSSYNEQFF
>-|TRBJ2-6|TRBV19|few
TGTGCCAGTAGTATGACTGCGGGGGGGGCCAACGTCCTGACTTTC
CASSMTAGGANVLTF
>-|TRBJ1-5|TRBV24-1|-
TGTGCCACCAGCTTGGGGGCAAGCAATCAGCCCCAGCATTTT
CATSLGASNQPQHF
>-|TRBJ2-6|TRBV9|-
TGTGCCAGCAGCACCGGGTCCCGCAACGTCCTGACTTTC
CASSTGSRNVLTF
>-|TRBJ1-2|TRBV11-1|-
TGTGCCAGCAGCATCGACAGCCATCCTAACTATGGCTACACCTTC
CASSIDSHPNYGYTF
>-|TRBJ1-2|TRBV29-1|-
TGCAGCGTTGAAGAAAGACAGACCTTTGGCTACACCTTC
CSVEERQTFGYTF
>-|TRBJ2-7|TRBV5-4|-
TGTGCCAGCAGTCGGGACAACGCCTACGAGCAGTACTTC
CASSRDNAYEQYF
>TRBD1|TRBJ1-2|TRBV18|once
TGTGCCAGCTCACCTACAGGGGGCGCTGATGGCTACACCTTC
CASSPTGGADGYTF
>-|TRBJ1-2|TRBV30|-
TGTGCCTGGTCACAGGGTTCCTATGGCTACACCTTC
CAWSQGSYGYTF
>TRBD1|TRBJ2-7|TRBV27|-
TGTGCCAGCAGCCTGGGACAGGAACACGGCTACGAGCAGTACTTC
CASSLGQEHGYEQYF
>-|TRBJ2-7|TRBV28|few
TGTGCCAGCACCCAACCGGAGGCGGTTGGTTACGAGCAGTACTTC
CASTQPEAVGYEQYF
>-|TRBJ2-5|TRBV5-1|-
TGCGCCAGCAGCTTGGTTGGGGGCCTCCAAGAGACCCAGTACTTC
CASSLVGGLQETQYF
>-|TRBJ1-4|TRBV15|once
TGTGCCACCAGCAGAGCTAAGGGGGTGGTCGGGGAAAAACTGTTTTTT
CATSRAKGVVGEKLFF